The next 3 T cell receptor beta chains were all read from a single sample in a study of regulatory T cells in long-lasting Graves disease. Time point of the sample: newly diagnosed GD, antithyroid drugs for less than 3 months. Following extraction of RNA from PBMCs, that RNA was used to make the TCR library. TCR beta libraries were built with iRepertoire HTBI primers and Arm-PCR of CDR3 regions. MiXCR was run by TCRdb on the multiplex PCR reads, yielding one entry per CDR3 protein. The sample yields under 700,000 distinct CDR3 sequences, roughly a sixth seen once. The sample was also reused in another study, on T cells in Graves' hyperthyroidism and ophthalmopathy.

Material: peripheral blood mononuclear cells (PBMCs), obtained at new diagnosis, from a patient treated with antithyroid drugs. These receptors all stem from a woman aged 35-60 years with Graves disease.

The rearrangement joins TRBV15 to TRBJ2-2; possibly TRBD2 for D (6 bases). The V gene's germline CDR1 is LNHNV and CDR2 YYDKDF (reference sequence). With 0 bases removed from V and 4 bases from J, the gap between germline ends came to 12 bases. The CDR3 sequence is 16 residues long. In nucleotides, the CDR3 is TGTGCCACCAGCAGAGACCCAGGGCGGGGCACCGGGGAGCTGTTTTTT. Its translation is CATSRDPGRGTGELFF. Full variable domain (outside the CDR3, taken from reference TRBV15 and TRBJ2-2): DAMVIQNPRYQVTQFGKPVTLSCSQTLNHNVMYWYQQKSSQAPKLLFHYYDKDFNNEADTPDNFQSRRPNTSFCFLDIRSPGLGDTAMYLCATSRDPGRGTGELFFGEGSRLTVL.

The chain links TRBV27 to TRBJ2-7; 10 bases align to TRBD1. The V segment lost 5 bases and the J segment 6 bases; nucleotides outside the gene matches: 13. Germline values: CDR1 MNHEY, CDR2 SMNVEV (reference sequence). The CDR3 loop spans 16 amino acids. The chain's CDR3 is CASSPRTGTGAIEQYF. Here the CDR3 DNA reads TGTGCCAGCAGTCCCCGAACCGGGACAGGGGCGATCGAGCAGTACTTC.

This clonotype occurred a few times. The V gene is TRBV6-2 or TRBV6-3, the J gene TRBJ2-3; 7 nucleotides line up with TRBD2. This CDR3 is built from 15 residues. V gave up 5 bases and J gave up 3 bases; unmatched junction bases: 8. Germline values: CDR1 MNHEY, CDR2 SVGEGT. The CDR3 spells CASSPQAGGTDTQYF. In DNA, the CDR3 is TGTGCCAGCAGTCCGCAAGCCGGGGGGACAGATACGCAGTATTTT.